This T cell receptor (beta chain) comes out of a study of cytomegalovirus exposure and HLA in healthy donors. Profiling relied on immunoSEQ multiplex PCR, and the TCRdb table lists in-frame clones only, not all of them. The sample records about 160,000 clones, around four fifths being singletons. CDR1 is MGHDK and CDR2 is SYGVNS in the germline V gene. The CDR3 spans 15 residues. The V end lost 5 bases, the J end lost 2 bases, and 15 bases lay between the germline ends. This sequence originates from a man aged 30 to 45 in good health and CMV-seropositive. Specimen: PBMCs. This chain joins TRBV25-1 and TRBJ1-2, with no clear D. CDR3 nucleotide sequence: TGTGCCAGCAGTCCCAGGACTATTTCGAACTATGGCTACACCTTC. Encoded protein: CASSPRTISNYGYTF.